The 9 T cell receptor beta chains below were found in one sample sequenced in a study of blood T cell repertoires in COVID-19. TCRdb's table, derived via immunoSEQ multiplex PCR, lists solely in-frame clones and lacks some. This table has about 410,000 clones, about 90% appearing once. Sequenced sample: PBMCs or T cells enriched from blood (not recorded which). These receptors originate from a young man who had recovered from COVID-19.

The chain employs TRBV24-1 and TRBJ2-2; weak D call: TRBD1 (6 bases). Germline CDR1 KGHDR, CDR2 SFDVKD. The CDR3 loop spans 18 amino acids. The V end lost 4 bases, the J end lost 0 bases, and 17 bases lay between the germline ends. CDR3 protein: CATSENRAGTTNTGELFF. CDR3 bases: TGTGCCACCAGTGAGAACAGAGCCGGGACAACGAACACCGGGGAGCTGTTTTTT.

V is TRBV3-1 (or the pseudogene TRBV3-2) and J is TRBJ1-3; D remains ambiguous. CDR1 LGHDT and CDR2 YNNKEL come from the germline V gene (reference sequence). V was cut by 3 bases and J by 0 bases, with 12 bases left in between. The CDR3 extends over 16 amino acids. Here the CDR3 DNA reads TGTGCCAGCAGCCATTCCGCGGGAGCCTCTGGAAACACCATATATTTT. Translation: CASSHSAGASGNTIYF.

The chain joins TRBV5-8 to TRBJ1-5; TRBD1 might be the D (5 bases). V lost 0 bases and J 6 bases, leaving 10 bases between the germline ends. The V gene's germline CDR1 is SGHTS and CDR2 YDEGEE. This CDR3 region has 14 residues. CDR3 protein: CASSLEVGRQPQHF. In DNA, the CDR3 is TGTGCCAGCAGCTTGGAGGTGGGGCGTCAGCCCCAGCATTTT.

The rearrangement uses TRBV7-9 and TRBJ2-6; TRBD2 might be the D (6 bases). Germline CDR1 SEHNR, CDR2 FQNEAQ (reference sequence). This CDR3 is built from 16 residues. The V gene lost 6 bases and the J gene lost 4 bases, with 16 bases spanning the gap. The DNA of the CDR3 is TGTGCCAGCAGTCCGGGACTTGCGCGAGGGGCCAACGTCCTGACTTTC. This translates into CASSPGLARGANVLTF.

The chain has TRBV5-1 and TRBJ2-5; 8 nucleotides match TRBD2. The germline V gene encodes CDR1 SGHRS and CDR2 YFSETQ. This CDR3 contains 14 residues. After removal of 4 bases from V and 0 bases from J, the junction contained 2 bases not matched to a gene. This CDR3 reads CASSPGLDQETQYF. The CDR3 nucleotides are TGCGCCAGCAGCCCGGGACTAGACCAAGAGACCCAGTACTTC.

CDR3 amino acids: CASSILDRFYEQYF. In nucleotides, the CDR3 is TGTGCCAGTAGTATCCTGGACAGGTTCTACGAGCAGTACTTC. The chain couples TRBV19 to TRBJ2-7; 7 nucleotides align to TRBD1. This CDR3 has 14 residues. Per germline, CDR1 LNHDA and CDR2 SQIVND (reference sequence). V trimming: 3 bases; J trimming: 3 bases; junction bases outside the gene matches: 5.

The chain carries TRBV6-1 and TRBJ1-6; 8 nucleotides line up with TRBD1. V lost 2 bases to trimming and J lost 10 bases; unmatched junction nucleotides: 7. CDR3 length: 15 residues. CDR1 and CDR2 from the germline V gene are MNHNS and SASEGT. CDR3: CASSEIRTGRSPLHF. The CDR3 DNA sequence: TGTGCCAGCAGTGAAATACGGACAGGGCGATCACCCCTCCACTTT.

This chain connects TRBV25-1 to TRBJ1-5, with D unclear. Trimming pared 3 bases from V and 9 bases from J, leaving 15 bases between. This CDR3 has 14 amino acids. In germline, CDR1 is MGHDK, CDR2 SYGVNS. CDR3: CASSDSRLLGPQHF. The DNA for the CDR3 is TGTGCCAGCAGTGATTCGAGGCTCTTGGGGCCCCAGCATTTT.

For this clone: The identical CDR3 is also encoded by other nucleotide sequences in the sample. This sequence joins TRBV30 and TRBJ1-2; TRBD1 is a possible D gene (5 bases). This CDR3 comprises 11 residues. Germline V gene sequence: CDR1 GTSNPN, CDR2 SVGIG (reference sequence). V lost 2 bases, J lost 5 bases, and 6 bases lay in between. The CDR3 here is CAWSRGYGYTF. CDR3 sequence (DNA): TGTGCCTGGAGTCGGGGGTATGGCTACACCTTC.